Given below is one TCR beta chain in context. Trimming left V 2 bases short and J 7 bases short, with 18 bases between. This CDR3 is 16 amino acids long. CDR1 is SGHTA, CDR2 FQGTGA, per germline. The sample originates from a study of OX40 agonist ivuxolimab in advanced cancers. Some clones are missing from TCRdb's copy, which holds only in-frame ones; the method was immunoSEQ multiplex PCR. The repertoire holds 45,000 to 60,000 clones, with 82% as singletons. Autoimmune disease history or systemic immunosuppression was exclusionary. The receptor was derived from an adult with an advanced solid tumor such as melanoma, head and neck, liver or kidney cancer. This specimen was CD4+ or CD8+ T cells sorted from blood, taken in a trial of the OX40 agonist ivuxolimab. The chain links TRBV7-3 to TRBJ2-1, with a tentative D call TRBD2 (6 bases). In nucleotides, the CDR3 is TGTGCCAGCAGCTTAGCCCCCCAGCGGGCAGGGAATGAGCAGTTCTTC. As protein: CASSLAPQRAGNEQFF. The entire variable domain, with the rest obtained from reference TRBV7-3 and TRBJ2-1, is as follows: GAGVSQTPSNKVTEKGKYVELRCDPISGHTALYWYRQSLGQGPEFLIYFQGTGAADDSGLPNDRFFAVRPEGSVSTLKIQRTERGDSAVYLCASSLAPQRAGNEQFFGPGTRLTVL.